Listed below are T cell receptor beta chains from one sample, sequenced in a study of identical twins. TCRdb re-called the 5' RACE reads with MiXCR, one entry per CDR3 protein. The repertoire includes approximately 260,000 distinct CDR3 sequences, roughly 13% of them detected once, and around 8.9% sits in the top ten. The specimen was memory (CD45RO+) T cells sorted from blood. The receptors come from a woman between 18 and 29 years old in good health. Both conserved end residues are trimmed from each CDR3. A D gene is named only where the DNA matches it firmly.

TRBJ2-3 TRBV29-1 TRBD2 SAVVAGGPTDTQY
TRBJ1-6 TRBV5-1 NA ASSLASSYNSPLH
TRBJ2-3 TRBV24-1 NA ATSDPGEDTQY
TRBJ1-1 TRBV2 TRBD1 ASSDQGGMTEAF
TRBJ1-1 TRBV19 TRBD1 ASSILDRETEAF
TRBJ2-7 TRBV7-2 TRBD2 ASSSSLAGASYEQY
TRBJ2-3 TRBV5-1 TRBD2 ASSTGLAADTDTQY
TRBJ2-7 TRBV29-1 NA SVADQYEQY
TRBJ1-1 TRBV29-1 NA SATLNTEAF
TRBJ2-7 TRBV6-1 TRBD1 ASSGDRVAYEQY
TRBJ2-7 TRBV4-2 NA ASSSGTLKAYEQY
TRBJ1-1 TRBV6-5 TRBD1 ASIPWTGRAF
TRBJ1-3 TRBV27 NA ASSLNPWGHTIY
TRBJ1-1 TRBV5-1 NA ASSFATGFRTEAF
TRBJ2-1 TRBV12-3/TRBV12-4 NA ATLRRTLGDEQF
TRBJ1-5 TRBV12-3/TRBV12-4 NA ASMMYGQPQH
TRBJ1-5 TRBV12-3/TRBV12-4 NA ASSSGTIGQPQH
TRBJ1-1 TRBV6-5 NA ASSYSNQVDTEAF
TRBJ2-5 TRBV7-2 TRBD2 ASSSTGGTQY
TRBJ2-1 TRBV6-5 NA ASSYSGPQGLNNEQF
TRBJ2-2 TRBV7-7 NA ASSPASGVTGELF
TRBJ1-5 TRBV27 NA ASRESGSNQPQH
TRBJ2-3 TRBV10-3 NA AISERAGSGDDTQY
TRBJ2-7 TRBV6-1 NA ASSRRDGSYEQY
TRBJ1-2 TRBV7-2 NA ASSLVYEGNYGYT
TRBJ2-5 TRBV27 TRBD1 ASSPYRGQETQY
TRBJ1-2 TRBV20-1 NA SGRGVSNYGYT
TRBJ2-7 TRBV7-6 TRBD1 ASSLNPSGQGVPYEQY
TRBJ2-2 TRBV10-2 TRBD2 ASSERGGGTGELF
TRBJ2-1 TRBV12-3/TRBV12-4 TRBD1 ASSLRDSRHNEQF
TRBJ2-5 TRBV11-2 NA ASSLDLSGWETQY
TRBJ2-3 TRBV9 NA ASNKGSGDTQY
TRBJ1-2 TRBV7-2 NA ASTPGSSLLYGYT
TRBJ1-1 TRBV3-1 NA ASSQGARTEAF
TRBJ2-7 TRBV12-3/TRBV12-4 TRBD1 ASSSAGQAHEQY
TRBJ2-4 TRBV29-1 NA SVAAGADIQY
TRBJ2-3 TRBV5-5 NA ASSYGPGWTDTQY
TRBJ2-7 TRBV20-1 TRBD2 SARDRRGIYEQY
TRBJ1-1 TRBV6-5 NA ASSYGGRSRTEAF
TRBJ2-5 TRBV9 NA ASSASPWAETQY
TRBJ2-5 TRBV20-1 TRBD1 STTGGGRETQY
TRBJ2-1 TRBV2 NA ASSNQGPDEQF
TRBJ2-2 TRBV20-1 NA SARTTPRGELF
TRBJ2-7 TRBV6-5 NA ASSYGGGTYEQY
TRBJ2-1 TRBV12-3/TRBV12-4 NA ASSLEGGGGQAF
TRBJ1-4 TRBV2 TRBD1 ASRGTATNEKLF
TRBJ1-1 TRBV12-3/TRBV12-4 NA ASTFLGANTEAF
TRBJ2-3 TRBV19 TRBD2 ATGLAGTDTQY
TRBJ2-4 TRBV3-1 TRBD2 ASSPRTRFGNIQY
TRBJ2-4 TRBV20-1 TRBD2 SASTGTSKLIQY
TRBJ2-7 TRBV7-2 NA ASKGVTGDEQY
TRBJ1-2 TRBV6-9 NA ARSDSDYGYT
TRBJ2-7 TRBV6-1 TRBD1 ASRGTGSKRYEQY
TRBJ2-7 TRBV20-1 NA SASRIVGDRYEQY
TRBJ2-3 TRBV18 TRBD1 ASSTQGAQTDTQY
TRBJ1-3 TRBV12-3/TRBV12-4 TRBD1 ASSKTGVSGNTIY